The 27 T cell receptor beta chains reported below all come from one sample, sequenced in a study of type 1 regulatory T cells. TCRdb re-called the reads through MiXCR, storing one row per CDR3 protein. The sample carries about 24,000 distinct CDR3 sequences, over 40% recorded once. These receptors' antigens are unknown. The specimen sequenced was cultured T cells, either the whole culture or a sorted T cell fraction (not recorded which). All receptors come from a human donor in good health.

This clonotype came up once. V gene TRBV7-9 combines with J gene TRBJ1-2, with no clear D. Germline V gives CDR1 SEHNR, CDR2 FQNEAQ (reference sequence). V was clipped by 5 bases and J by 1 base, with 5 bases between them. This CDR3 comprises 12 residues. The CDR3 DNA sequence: TGTGCCAGCAGCGACTATAACTATGGCTACACCTTC. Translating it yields CASSDYNYGYTF.

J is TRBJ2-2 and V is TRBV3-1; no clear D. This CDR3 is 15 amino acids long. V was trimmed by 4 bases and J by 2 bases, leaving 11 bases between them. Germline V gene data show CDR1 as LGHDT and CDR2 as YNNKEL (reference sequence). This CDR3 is CASSRWGSNTGELFF. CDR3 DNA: TGTGCCAGCAGCCGCTGGGGTTCTAACACCGGGGAGCTGTTTTTT.

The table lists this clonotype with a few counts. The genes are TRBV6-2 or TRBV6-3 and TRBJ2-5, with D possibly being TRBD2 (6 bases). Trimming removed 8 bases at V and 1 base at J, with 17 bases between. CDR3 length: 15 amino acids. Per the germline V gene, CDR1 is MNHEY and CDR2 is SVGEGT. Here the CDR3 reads CASANTRGSQETQYF. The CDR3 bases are TGTGCCAGCGCGAATACCCGGGGGTCCCAAGAGACCCAGTACTTC.

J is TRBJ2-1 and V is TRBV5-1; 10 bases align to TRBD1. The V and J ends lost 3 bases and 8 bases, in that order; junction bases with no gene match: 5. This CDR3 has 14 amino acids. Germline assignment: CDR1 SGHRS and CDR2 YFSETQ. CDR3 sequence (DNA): TGCGCCAGCAGCTCCCGACAGGGGGCATATGAGCAGTTCTTC. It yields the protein CASSSRQGAYEQFF.

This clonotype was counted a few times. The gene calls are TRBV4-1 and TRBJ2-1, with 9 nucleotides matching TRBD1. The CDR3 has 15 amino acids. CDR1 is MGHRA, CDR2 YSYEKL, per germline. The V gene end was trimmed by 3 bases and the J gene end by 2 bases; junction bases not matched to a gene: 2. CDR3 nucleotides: TGCGCCAGCAGCCACGGACAGGGGCCCTACAATGAGCAGTTCTTC. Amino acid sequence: CASSHGQGPYNEQFF.

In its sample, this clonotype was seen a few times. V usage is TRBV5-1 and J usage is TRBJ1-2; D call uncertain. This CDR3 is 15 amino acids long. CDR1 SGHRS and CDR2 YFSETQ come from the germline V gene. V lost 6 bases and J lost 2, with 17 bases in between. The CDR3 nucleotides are TGCGCCAGCAATTGGGCGGCGGCCTCAAACTATGGCTACACCTTC. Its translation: CASNWAAASNYGYTF.

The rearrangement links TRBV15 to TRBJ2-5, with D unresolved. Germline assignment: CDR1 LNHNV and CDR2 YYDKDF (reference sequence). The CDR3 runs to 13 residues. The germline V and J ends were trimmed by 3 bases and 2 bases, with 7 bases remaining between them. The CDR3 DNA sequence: TGTGCCACCAGCAGCCCTTCGCAAGAGACCCAGTACTTC. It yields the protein CATSSPSQETQYF.

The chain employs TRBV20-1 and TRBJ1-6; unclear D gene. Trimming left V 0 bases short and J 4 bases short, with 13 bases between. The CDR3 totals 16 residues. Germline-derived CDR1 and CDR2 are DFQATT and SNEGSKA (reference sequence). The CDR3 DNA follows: TGCAGTGCTAGAGATGTGGCACGGCTGTATAATTCACCCCTCCACTTT. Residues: CSARDVARLYNSPLHF.

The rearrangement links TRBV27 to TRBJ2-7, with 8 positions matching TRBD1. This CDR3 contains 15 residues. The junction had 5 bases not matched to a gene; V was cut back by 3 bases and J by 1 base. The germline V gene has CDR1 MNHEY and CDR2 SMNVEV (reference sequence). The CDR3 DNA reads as TGTGCCAGCAGTTTGAGAGGACAGGGTTCCTACGAGCAGTACTTC. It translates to CASSLRGQGSYEQYF.

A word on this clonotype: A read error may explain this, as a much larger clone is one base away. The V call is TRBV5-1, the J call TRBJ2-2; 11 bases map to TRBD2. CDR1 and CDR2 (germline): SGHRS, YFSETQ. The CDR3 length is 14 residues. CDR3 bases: TGCGCCAGCAGCACAGGACTAGCGGGCGGGGAGCTGTCTTTT. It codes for CASSTGLAGGELSF.

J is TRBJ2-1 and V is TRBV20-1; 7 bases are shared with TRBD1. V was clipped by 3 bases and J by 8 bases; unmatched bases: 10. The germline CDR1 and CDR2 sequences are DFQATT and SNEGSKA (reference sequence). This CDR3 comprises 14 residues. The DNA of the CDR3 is TGCAGTGCTAGGGCTTGGACAGGCGTGGATGAGCAGTTCTTC. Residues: CSARAWTGVDEQFF.

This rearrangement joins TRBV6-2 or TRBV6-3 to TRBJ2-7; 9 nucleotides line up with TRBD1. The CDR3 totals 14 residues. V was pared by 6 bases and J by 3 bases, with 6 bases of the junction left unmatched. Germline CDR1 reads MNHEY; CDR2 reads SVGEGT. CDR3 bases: TGTGCCAGCAGAACACCGGGACAGGGCTACGAGCAGTACTTC. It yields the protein CASRTPGQGYEQYF.

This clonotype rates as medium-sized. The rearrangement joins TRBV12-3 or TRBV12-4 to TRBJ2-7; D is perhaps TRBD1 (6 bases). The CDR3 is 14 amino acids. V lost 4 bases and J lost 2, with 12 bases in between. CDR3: CASSYGGSAYEQYF. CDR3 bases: TGTGCCAGCAGTTATGGGGGCTCAGCCTACGAGCAGTACTTC.

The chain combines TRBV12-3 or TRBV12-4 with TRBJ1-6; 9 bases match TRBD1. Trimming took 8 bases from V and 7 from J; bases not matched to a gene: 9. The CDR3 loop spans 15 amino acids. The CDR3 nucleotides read TGTGCCAGCGCCTCCGGCGGGACAGGGAATTCACCCCTCCACTTT. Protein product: CASASGGTGNSPLHF.

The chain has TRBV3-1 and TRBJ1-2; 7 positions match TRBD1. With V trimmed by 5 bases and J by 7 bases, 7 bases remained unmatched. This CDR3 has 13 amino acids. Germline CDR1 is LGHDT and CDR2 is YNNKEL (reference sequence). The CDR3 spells CASSSGGYGGYTF. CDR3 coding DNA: TGTGCCAGCAGCTCAGGGGGATACGGTGGCTACACCTTC.

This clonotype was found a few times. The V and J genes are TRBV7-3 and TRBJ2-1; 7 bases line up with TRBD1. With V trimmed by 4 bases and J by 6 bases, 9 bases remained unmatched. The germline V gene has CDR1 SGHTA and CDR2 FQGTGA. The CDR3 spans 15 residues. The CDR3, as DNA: TGTGCCAGCAGCTCCAGGGGGACAGACCCCAATGAGCAGTTCTTC. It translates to CASSSRGTDPNEQFF.

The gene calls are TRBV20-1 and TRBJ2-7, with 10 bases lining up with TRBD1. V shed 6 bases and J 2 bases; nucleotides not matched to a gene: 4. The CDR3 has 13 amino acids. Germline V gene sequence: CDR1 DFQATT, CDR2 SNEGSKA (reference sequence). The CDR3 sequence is CSALGTGAYEQYF. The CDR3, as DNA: TGCAGTGCCCTGGGGACAGGGGCCTACGAGCAGTACTTC.

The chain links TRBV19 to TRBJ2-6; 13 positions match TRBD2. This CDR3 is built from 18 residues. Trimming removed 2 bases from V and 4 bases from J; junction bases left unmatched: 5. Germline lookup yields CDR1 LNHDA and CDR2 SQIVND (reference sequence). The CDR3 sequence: CASSILGLAGIGANVLTF. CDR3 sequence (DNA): TGTGCCAGTAGTATATTGGGACTAGCGGGGATCGGGGCCAACGTCCTGACTTTC.

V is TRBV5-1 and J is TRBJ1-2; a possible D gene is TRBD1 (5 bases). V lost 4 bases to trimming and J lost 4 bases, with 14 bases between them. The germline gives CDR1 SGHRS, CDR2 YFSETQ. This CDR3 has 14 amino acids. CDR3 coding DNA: TGCGCCAGCAGCGGTGCAGGGTCCTCCTATGGCTACACCTTC. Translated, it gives CASSGAGSSYGYTF.

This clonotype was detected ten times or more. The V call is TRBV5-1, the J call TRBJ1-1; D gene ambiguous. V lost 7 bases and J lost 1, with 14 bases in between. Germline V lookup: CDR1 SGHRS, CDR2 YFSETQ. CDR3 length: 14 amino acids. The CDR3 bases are TGCGCCAGCGGCTACGGGCTGCAGAACACTGAAGCTTTCTTT. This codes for CASGYGLQNTEAFF. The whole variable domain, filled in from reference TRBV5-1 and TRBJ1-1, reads KAGVTQTPRYLIKTRGQQVTLSCSPISGHRSVSWYQQTPGQGLQFLFEYFSETQRNKGNFPGRFSGRQFSNSRSEMNVSTLELGDSALYLCASGYGLQNTEAFFGQGTRLTVV.

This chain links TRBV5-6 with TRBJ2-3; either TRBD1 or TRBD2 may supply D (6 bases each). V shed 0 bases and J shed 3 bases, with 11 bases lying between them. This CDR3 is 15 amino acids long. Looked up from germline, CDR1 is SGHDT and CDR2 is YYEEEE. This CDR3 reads CASSLAGAATDTQYF. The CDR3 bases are TGTGCCAGCAGCTTGGCGGGGGCTGCGACAGATACGCAGTATTTT.

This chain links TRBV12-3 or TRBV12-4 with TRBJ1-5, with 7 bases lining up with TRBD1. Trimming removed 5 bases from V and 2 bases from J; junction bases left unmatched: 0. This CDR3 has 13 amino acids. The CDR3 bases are TGTGCCAGCAGTACAGGGGGCAATCAGCCCCAGCATTTT. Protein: CASSTGGNQPQHF.

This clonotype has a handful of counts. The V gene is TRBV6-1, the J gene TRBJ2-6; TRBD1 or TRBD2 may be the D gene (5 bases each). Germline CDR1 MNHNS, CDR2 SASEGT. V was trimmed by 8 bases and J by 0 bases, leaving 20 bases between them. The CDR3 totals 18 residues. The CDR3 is CASGRTGRLNSGANVLTF. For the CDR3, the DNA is TGTGCCAGCGGGCGTACGGGACGTCTGAACTCTGGGGCCAACGTCCTGACTTTC.

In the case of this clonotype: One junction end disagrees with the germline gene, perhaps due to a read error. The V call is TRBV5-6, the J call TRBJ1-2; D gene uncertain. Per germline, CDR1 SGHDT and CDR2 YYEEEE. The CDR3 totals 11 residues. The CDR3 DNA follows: TGTGCCAGCAGCTCCGTGTCGCCCGAGTCCTTC. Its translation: CASSSVSPESF.

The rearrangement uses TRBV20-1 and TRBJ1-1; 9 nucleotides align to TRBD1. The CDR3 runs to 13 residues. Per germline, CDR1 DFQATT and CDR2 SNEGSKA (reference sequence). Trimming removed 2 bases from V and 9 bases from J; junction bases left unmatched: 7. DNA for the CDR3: TGCAGTGCTAGACGGGACAGGGCCCCGCAAGCTTTCTTT. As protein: CSARRDRAPQAFF.

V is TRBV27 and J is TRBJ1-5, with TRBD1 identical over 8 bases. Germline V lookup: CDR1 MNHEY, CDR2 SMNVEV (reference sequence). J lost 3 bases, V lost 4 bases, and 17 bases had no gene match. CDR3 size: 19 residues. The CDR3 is CASSSFLLTGQGHNQPQHF. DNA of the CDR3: TGTGCCAGCAGTTCTTTCTTATTGACCGGACAGGGCCACAATCAGCCCCAGCATTTT.

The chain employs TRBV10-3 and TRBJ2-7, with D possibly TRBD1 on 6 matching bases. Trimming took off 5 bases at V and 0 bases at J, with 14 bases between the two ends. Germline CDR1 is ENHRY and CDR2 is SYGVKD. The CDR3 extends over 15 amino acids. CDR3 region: CAISKQGTDSYEQYF. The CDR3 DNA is TGTGCCATCAGTAAACAGGGAACGGACTCCTACGAGCAGTACTTC.